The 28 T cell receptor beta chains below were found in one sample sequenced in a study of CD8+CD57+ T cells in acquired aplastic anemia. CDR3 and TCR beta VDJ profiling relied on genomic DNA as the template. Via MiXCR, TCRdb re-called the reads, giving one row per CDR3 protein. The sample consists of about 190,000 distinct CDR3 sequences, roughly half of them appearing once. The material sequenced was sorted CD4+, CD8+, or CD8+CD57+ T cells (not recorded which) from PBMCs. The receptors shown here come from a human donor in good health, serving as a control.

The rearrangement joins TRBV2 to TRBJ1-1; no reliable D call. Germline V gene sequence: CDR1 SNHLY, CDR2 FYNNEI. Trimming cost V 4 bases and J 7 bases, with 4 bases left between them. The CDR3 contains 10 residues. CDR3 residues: CASSVHEAFF. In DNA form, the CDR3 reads TGTGCCAGCAGTGTGCATGAAGCTTTCTTT.

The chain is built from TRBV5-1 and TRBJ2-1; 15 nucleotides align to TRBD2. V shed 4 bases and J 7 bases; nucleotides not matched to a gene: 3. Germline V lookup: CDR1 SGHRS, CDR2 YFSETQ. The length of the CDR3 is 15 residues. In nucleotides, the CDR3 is TGCGCCAGCAGCGCCGGGACTAGCGGGAGGAATGAGCAGTTCTTC. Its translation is CASSAGTSGRNEQFF.

DNA of the CDR3: TGTGCCTGGAGTGCTGGGGACAGGGACAAAGATACGCAGTATTTT. Protein product: CAWSAGDRDKDTQYF. The chain has TRBV30 and TRBJ2-3; 9 positions match TRBD1. After removal of 1 base from V and 5 bases from J, the junction contained 7 bases not matched to a gene. Germline values: CDR1 GTSNPN, CDR2 SVGIG (reference sequence). The CDR3 runs 15 residues.

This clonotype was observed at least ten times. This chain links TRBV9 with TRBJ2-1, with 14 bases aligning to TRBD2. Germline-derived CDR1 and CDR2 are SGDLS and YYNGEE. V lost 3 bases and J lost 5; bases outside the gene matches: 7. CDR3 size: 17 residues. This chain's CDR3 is CASSARLAGGRNNEQFF. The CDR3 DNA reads TGTGCCAGCAGCGCCCGACTAGCGGGGGGGCGGAACAATGAGCAGTTCTTC.

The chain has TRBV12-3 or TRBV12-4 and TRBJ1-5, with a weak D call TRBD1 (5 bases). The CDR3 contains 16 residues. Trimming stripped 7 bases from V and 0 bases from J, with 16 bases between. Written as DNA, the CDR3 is TGTGCCAGCATTGAGGGTGGGGCTTGTAGCAATCAGCCCCAGCATTTT. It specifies CASIEGGACSNQPQHF.

The CDR3 DNA reads as TGTGCCATCAGTGAGTGGGGGGTGACAGAGGGTGAAGCTTTCTTT. Amino acid sequence: CAISEWGVTEGEAFF. This chain joins TRBV10-3 and TRBJ1-1, with TRBD1 as a possible D gene (5 bases). This CDR3 is built from 15 residues. V was clipped by 1 base and J by 7 bases, with 16 bases between them. The V gene's germline CDR1 is ENHRY and CDR2 SYGVKD.

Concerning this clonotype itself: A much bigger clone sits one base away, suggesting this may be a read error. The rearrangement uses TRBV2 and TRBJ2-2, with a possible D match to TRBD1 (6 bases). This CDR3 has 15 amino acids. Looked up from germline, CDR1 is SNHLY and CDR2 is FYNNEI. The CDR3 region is CASTNWAGAPGELLF. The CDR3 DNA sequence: TGTGCCAGCACTAACTGGGCAGGGGCCCCCGGGGAGCTGCTTTTT.

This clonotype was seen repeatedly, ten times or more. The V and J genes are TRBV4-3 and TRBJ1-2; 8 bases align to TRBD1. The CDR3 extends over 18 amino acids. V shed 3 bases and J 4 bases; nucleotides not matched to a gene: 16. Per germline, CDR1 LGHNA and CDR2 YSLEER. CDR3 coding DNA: TGCGCCAGCAGCCATCACCCTAAGGACAGGGCTCAGAGCTATGGCTACACCTTC. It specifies CASSHHPKDRAQSYGYTF.

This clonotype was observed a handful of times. The CDR3 coding sequence is TGTGCCAGCAGCTTGGTTGGGGCAGGAGGTAGCTCCTACGAGCAGTACTTC. Translated: CASSLVGAGGSSYEQYF. The chain carries TRBV7-4 and TRBJ2-7; D may be TRBD1 or TRBD2 (5 bases each). Trimming took off 3 bases at V and 0 bases at J, with 18 bases between the two ends. Germline V gives CDR1 SGHVT, CDR2 SQSDAQ. The CDR3 spans 17 residues.

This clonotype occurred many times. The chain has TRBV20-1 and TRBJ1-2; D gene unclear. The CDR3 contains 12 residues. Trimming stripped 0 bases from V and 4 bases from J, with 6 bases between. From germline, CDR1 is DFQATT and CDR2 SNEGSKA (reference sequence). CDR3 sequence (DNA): TGCAGTGCTAGAGAGGGGTTCTATGGCTACACCTTC. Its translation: CSAREGFYGYTF.

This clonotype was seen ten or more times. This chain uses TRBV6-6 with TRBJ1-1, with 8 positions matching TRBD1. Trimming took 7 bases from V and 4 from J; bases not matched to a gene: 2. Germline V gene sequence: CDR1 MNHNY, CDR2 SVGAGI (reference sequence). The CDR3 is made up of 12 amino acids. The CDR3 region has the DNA TGTGCCAGCACTGACAGGGGCACTGAAGCTTTCTTT. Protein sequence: CASTDRGTEAFF.

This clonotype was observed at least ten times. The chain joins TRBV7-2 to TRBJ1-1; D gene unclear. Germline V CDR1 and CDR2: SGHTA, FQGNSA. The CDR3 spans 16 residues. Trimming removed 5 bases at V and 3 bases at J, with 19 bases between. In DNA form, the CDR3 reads TGTGCCAGCAGCCCGACTCTGGGGTTTGGGTACACTGAAGCTTTCTTT. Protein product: CASSPTLGFGYTEAFF.

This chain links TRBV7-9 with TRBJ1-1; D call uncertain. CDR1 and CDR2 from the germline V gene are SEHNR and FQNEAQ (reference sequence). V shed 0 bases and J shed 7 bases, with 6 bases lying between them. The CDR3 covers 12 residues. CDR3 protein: CASSLAAYEAFF. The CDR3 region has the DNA TGTGCCAGCAGCTTAGCAGCGTATGAAGCTTTCTTT.

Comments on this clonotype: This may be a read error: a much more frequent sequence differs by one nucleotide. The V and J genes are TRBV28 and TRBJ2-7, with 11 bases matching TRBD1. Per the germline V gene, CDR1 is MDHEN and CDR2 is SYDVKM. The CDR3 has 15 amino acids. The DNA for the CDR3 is TGTGCCTGCAGTCTCACCGGACAGGGGGCGGCCGAGCAGTACTTC. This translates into CACSLTGQGAAEQYF.

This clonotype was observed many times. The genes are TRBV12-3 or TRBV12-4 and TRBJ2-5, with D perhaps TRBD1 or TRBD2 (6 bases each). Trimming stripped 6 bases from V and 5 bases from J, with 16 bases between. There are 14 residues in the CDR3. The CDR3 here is CASSIGGSAETQYF. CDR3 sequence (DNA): TGTGCCAGCAGCATAGGGGGGTCGGCGGAGACCCAGTACTTC.

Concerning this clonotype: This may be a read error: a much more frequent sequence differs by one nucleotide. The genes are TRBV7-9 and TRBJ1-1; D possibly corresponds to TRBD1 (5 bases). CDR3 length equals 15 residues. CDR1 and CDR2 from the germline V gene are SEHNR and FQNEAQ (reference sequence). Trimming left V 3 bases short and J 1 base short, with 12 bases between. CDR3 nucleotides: TGTGCCAGCAGCTTTTCCGGGGCGGGGAACACTGAAGCTTTCTTT. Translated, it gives CASSFSGAGNTEAFF.

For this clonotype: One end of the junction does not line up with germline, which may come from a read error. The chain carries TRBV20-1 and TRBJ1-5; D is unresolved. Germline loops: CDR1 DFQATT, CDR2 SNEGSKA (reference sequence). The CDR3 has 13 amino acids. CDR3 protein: CSARETGHQPQHF. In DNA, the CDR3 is TGCAGTGCTAGAGAAACGGGCCATCAGCCCCAGCACTTT.

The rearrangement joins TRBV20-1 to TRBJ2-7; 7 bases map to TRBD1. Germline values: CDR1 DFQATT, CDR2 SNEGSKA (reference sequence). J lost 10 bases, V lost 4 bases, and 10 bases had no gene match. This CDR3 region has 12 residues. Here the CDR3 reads CSATDREIIQYF. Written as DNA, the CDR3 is TGCAGTGCTACTGACAGGGAGATTATACAGTACTTC.

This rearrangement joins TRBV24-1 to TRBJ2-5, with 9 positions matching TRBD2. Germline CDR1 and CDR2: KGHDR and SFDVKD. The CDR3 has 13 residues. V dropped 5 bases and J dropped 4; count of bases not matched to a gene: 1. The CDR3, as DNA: TGTGCCACCAGTGTAGCGGGAGTAGAGACCCAGTACTTC. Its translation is CATSVAGVETQYF.

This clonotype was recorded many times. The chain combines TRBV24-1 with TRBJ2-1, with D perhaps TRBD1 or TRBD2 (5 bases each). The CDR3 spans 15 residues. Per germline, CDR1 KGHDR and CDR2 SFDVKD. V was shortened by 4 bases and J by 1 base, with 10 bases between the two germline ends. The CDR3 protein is CATSDGAISYNEQFF. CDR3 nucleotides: TGTGCCACCAGTGACGGGGCGATTTCCTACAATGAGCAGTTCTTC.

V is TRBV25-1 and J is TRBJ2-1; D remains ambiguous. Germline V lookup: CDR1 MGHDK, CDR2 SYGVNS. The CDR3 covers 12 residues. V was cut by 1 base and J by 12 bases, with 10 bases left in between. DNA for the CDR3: TGTGCCAGCAGTGAATTCGGTGCCGGGCAGTTCTTC. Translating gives CASSEFGAGQFF.

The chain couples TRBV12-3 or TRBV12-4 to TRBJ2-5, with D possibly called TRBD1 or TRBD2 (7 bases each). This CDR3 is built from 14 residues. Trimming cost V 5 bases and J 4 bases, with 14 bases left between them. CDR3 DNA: TGTGCCAGCAGTCCCAGGGGGGGTGGAGAGACCCAGTACTTC. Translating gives CASSPRGGGETQYF.

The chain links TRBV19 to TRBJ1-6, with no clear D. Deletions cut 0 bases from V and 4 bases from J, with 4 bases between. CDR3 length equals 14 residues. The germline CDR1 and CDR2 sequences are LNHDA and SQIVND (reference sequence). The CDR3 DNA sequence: TGTGCCAGTAGTATAGACAGTTATAATTCACCCCTCCACTTT. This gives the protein CASSIDSYNSPLHF.

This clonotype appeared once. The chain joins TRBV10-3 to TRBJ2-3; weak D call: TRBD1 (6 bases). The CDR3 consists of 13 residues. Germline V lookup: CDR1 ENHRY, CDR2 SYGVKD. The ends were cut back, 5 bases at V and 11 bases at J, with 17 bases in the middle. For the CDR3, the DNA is TGTGCCATCAGTCCGGGACAATACAATGAGCAGTATTTT. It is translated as CAISPGQYNEQYF.

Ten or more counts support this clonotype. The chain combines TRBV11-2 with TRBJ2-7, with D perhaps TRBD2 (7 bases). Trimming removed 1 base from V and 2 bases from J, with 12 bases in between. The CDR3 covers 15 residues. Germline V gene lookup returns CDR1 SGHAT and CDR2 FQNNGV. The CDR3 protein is CASSLGWGGPYEQYF. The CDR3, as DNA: TGTGCCAGCAGCTTAGGGTGGGGGGGGCCCTACGAGCAGTACTTC.

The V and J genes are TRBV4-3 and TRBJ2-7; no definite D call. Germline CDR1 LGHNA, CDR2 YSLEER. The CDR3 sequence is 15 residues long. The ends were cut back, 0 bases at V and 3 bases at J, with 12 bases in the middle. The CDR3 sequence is CASSQDRYGDYEQYF. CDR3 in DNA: TGCGCCAGCAGCCAAGATCGTTATGGGGACTACGAGCAGTACTTC.

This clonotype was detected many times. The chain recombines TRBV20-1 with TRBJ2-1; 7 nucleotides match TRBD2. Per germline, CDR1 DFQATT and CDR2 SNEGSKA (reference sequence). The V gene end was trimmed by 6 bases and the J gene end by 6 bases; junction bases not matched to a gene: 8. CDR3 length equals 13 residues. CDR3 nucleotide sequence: TGCAGTGCCTTCGGACTAGTCGCCAATGAGCAGTTCTTC. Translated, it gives CSAFGLVANEQFF.

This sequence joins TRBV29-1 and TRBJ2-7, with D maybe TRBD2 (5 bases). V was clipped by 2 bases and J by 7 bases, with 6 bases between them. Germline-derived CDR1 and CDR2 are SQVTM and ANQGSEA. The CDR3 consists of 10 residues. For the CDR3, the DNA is TGCAGCGTTGAATCGGGAGAGCAGTACTTC. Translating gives CSVESGEQYF.